The 8 T cell receptor beta chains listed next were all sequenced from one sample in a study of blood T cell repertoires in COVID-19. Repertoires were generated with immunoSEQ multiplex PCR, while TCRdb's copy carries only in-frame clones and drops some. The sample comprises roughly 200,000 clones, around nine tenths of which are singletons, and about 6% rests with the top ten. Material: peripheral blood. The receptor set was obtained from a man aged 55 to 70 who had recovered from COVID-19.

V usage is TRBV10-3 and J usage is TRBJ2-2; D is perhaps TRBD2 (6 bases). This CDR3 has 14 amino acids. V lost 9 bases and J 0 bases, leaving 11 bases between the germline ends. Looked up from germline, CDR1 is ENHRY and CDR2 is SYGVKD. In DNA form, the CDR3 reads TGTGCCATAACTAGCTTCGCGAACACCGGGGAGCTGTTTTTT. Residues: CAITSFANTGELFF.

As DNA, the CDR3 is TGTGCCAGCAGTGAAGGACAGGGGGGATGGAACACTGAAGCTTTCTTT. This codes for CASSEGQGGWNTEAFF. V is TRBV6-1 and J is TRBJ1-1; 9 bases map to TRBD1. Per the germline V gene, CDR1 is MNHNS and CDR2 is SASEGT. The CDR3 runs 16 residues. The V segment lost 1 base and the J segment 1 base; nucleotides outside the gene matches: 4.

This clone came up once. The chain uses TRBV2 and TRBJ2-5; possibly TRBD1 for D (5 bases). The CDR3 sequence is 14 residues long. V lost 0 bases and J lost 5, with 10 bases in between. Looked up from germline, CDR1 is SNHLY and CDR2 is FYNNEI. The CDR3 DNA reads TGTGCCAGCAGTGAAGCTAGGGGTTTCGAGACCCAGTACTTC. Encoded protein: CASSEARGFETQYF.

The chain is built from TRBV7-2 and TRBJ2-4; 8 bases line up with TRBD1. The junction had 2 bases not matched to a gene; V was cut back by 4 bases and J by 3 bases. CDR1 and CDR2 (germline): SGHTA, FQGNSA. This CDR3 contains 14 residues. CDR3 protein: CASSSTGVKNIQYF. Here the CDR3 DNA reads TGTGCCAGCAGCTCGACAGGGGTCAAAAACATTCAGTACTTC. Full variable domain (remainder filled in from reference TRBV7-2 and TRBJ2-4): GAGVSQSPSNKVTEKGKDVELRCDPISGHTALYWYRQSLGQGLEFLIYFQGNSAPDKSGLPSDRFSAERTGGSVSTLTIQRTQQEDSAVYLCASSSTGVKNIQYFGAGTRLSVL.

This clone was seen a handful of times. The J gene is TRBJ1-1, the V gene TRBV6-5; tentatively, D is TRBD1 (6 bases). CDR1 is MNHEY, CDR2 SVGAGI, per germline. V was clipped by 4 bases and J by 5 bases, with 14 bases between them. This CDR3 is 14 amino acids long. This chain's CDR3 is CASSFRGALTEAFF. The CDR3 DNA reads TGTGCCAGCAGTTTTCGGGGGGCCTTAACTGAAGCTTTCTTT.

CDR3 in amino acids: CASSLSGYGSYEQYF. The CDR3 nucleotides read TGTGCCAGCAGTTTATCCGGTTATGGCTCCTACGAGCAGTACTTC. The chain joins TRBV27 to TRBJ2-7; D is undetermined. The CDR3 runs 15 residues. V lost 0 bases to trimming and J lost 0 bases, with 9 bases between them. Germline V gives CDR1 MNHEY, CDR2 SMNVEV (reference sequence).

The chain uses TRBV7-9 and TRBJ1-1, with 7 bases that match TRBD1. V lost 10 bases and J lost 4; bases outside the gene matches: 6. The CDR3 extends over 12 amino acids. CDR1 and CDR2 (germline): SEHNR, FQNEAQ (reference sequence). Written as DNA, the CDR3 is TGTGCCATCACGCAGGGGGGCACTGAAGCTTTCTTT. This translates into CAITQGGTEAFF.

This clone was detected only a few times. The V and J genes are TRBV27 and TRBJ2-1, with 8 bases matching TRBD2. CDR3 length: 15 amino acids. After removal of 0 bases from V and 2 bases from J, the junction contained 0 bases not matched to a gene. Germline CDR1 reads MNHEY; CDR2 reads SMNVEV (reference sequence). The CDR3 is CASSLSSGTYNEQFF. In DNA form, the CDR3 reads TGTGCCAGCAGTTTATCTAGCGGGACCTACAATGAGCAGTTCTTC.